Detailed here is one T cell receptor (beta chain). The making of cDNA relied on 5'RACE with 10-nucleotide random UMIs. In TCRdb, the 5' RACE reads were re-called with MiXCR into one record per CDR3 protein. In the table there are approximately 44,000 distinct CDR3 sequences, around 5.8% of which are singletons. This sample is part of a study of neurological immune-mediated disorders. The germline gives CDR1 LNHDA, CDR2 SQIVND (reference sequence). There are 15 residues in the CDR3. V was cut by 5 bases and J by 5 bases, with 17 bases left in between. The clonotype was recovered from a young woman with multiple sclerosis. The sample comprised CD4+ T cells from blood. V usage is TRBV19 and J usage is TRBJ2-3; TRBD2 is a possible D gene (6 bases). The chain's CDR3 is CASSPPAGRGDTQYF. CDR3 bases: TGTGCCAGTAGTCCTCCGGCGGGAAGGGGAGATACGCAGTATTTT.